The entry that follows covers one T cell receptor beta chain sequence. The junction does not match germline at one end; this may be a read error. The CDR3 spans 16 residues. The germline CDR1 and CDR2 sequences are SGHVS and FQNEAQ. This entry comes from a study of blood T cell repertoires in COVID-19. Here immunoSEQ multiplex PCR was the method, and the copy in TCRdb shows in-frame clones only, minus some. The sample lists some 100,000 clones, approximately 86% occurring once. The chain has TRBV7-8 and TRBJ2-7; TRBD2 matches at 9 bases. Sequenced input: peripheral blood. The TCR sequence derives from a human donor in a cohort sampled during active COVID-19. Written as DNA, the CDR3 is TGTGCCAGCAGCCTAGCGTCGGGACTAGCTGTGAGCGAGCAGTACTTC. Amino acid sequence: CASSLASGLAVSEQYF.